These 8 T cell receptor beta chains came from one sample sequenced in a study of blood T cell repertoires in COVID-19. The table came from immunoSEQ multiplex PCR; TCRdb's copy has only in-frame clones and leaves some out. The table records 96,000 or so clones, 90% of them present only once. The sample comprised peripheral blood. Source of these receptors: a man aged 55 to 69 with acute or convalescent COVID-19.

The CDR3 DNA is TGTGCCAGTAGTATATCCGGTAACACTGAAGCTTTCTTT. Protein sequence: CASSISGNTEAFF. This rearrangement joins TRBV19 to TRBJ1-1; D is unclear. The CDR3 sequence is 13 residues long. V lost 2 bases and J lost 2, with 6 bases in between. Germline V gene lookup returns CDR1 LNHDA and CDR2 SQIVND (reference sequence).

V and J are TRBV6-2 or TRBV6-3 and TRBJ2-4, with D perhaps matching TRBD2 (6 bases). This CDR3 is 14 amino acids long. Trimming took off 2 bases at V and 7 bases at J, with 12 bases between the two ends. The V gene's germline CDR1 is MNHEY and CDR2 SVGEGT. DNA of the CDR3: TGTGCCAGCAGTTACGGCGGGGAGTGGAACATTCAGTACTTC. This codes for CASSYGGEWNIQYF.

The rearrangement links TRBV20-1 to TRBJ2-1; D is unresolved. In germline, CDR1 is DFQATT, CDR2 SNEGSKA (reference sequence). The V end was cut by 3 bases, the J end by 6 bases, with 18 bases between. The CDR3 extends over 15 amino acids. The CDR3 region has the DNA TGCAGTGCTAGTATTTTGGGCTCAAAGTTCAATGAGCAGTTCTTC. It encodes CSASILGSKFNEQFF.

The CDR3 protein is CASSVGGAGGEQFF. In DNA form, the CDR3 reads TGTGCCAGCAGCGTAGGGGGAGCGGGAGGGGAGCAGTTCTTC. The rearrangement links TRBV9 to TRBJ2-1; 10 bases align to TRBD2. The germline gives CDR1 SGDLS, CDR2 YYNGEE. The CDR3 loop spans 14 amino acids. The V gene end was trimmed by 0 bases and the J gene end by 10 bases; junction bases not matched to a gene: 4.

This chain connects TRBV5-1 to TRBJ1-1; maybe TRBD1 (5 bases). Trimming removed 4 bases from V and 0 bases from J, with 16 bases in between. CDR3 length equals 16 residues. CDR1 is SGHRS, CDR2 YFSETQ, per germline. The CDR3 nucleotides read TGCGCCAGCAGCCCGACAGAATCTACGATGAACACTGAAGCTTTCTTT. It specifies CASSPTESTMNTEAFF.

The chain has TRBV29-1 and TRBJ2-3, with TRBD2 matching 7 bases. Germline V gives CDR1 SQVTM, CDR2 ANQGSEA. J lost 4 bases, V lost 0 bases, and 13 bases had no gene match. The CDR3 is 17 amino acids. CDR3 DNA: TGCAGCGTTGAAGATCCGATGCGGGGGACTGGGGCAGATACGCAGTATTTT. Translation: CSVEDPMRGTGADTQYF.

V usage is TRBV4-2 and J usage is TRBJ1-1; 10 positions match TRBD1. Per germline, CDR1 LGHNA and CDR2 YNFKEQ. The V segment lost 2 bases and the J segment 2 bases; nucleotides outside the gene matches: 5. CDR3 size: 16 residues. The CDR3 bases are TGTGCCAGCAGCCAACCGTGGACAGGGGGAAACACTGAAGCTTTCTTT. Translation gives CASSQPWTGGNTEAFF.

This rearrangement joins TRBV6-5 to TRBJ1-4, with D maybe TRBD1 (6 bases). The germline V and J ends were trimmed by 8 bases and 0 bases, with 13 bases remaining between them. CDR3 length: 15 residues. The germline V gene has CDR1 MNHEY and CDR2 SVGAGI. CDR3 sequence: CASCRDTATNEKLFF. The CDR3 coding sequence is TGTGCCAGCTGCCGGGACACTGCAACTAATGAAAAACTGTTTTTT.